This T cell receptor beta chain was recorded in a study of identical twins. General study points: Whereas memory repertoires showed no such difference, abundant cord blood beta clonotypes carried fewer insertions.

Turning to this clonotype: Antigen unknown.

TCRdb independently ran MiXCR on the 5' RACE reads; one entry per CDR3 protein. The table lists 500,000 to 600,000 distinct CDR3 sequences, about 20% of them singletons. Separately, the same data were catalogued under a study of T cells expressing NK-cell markers. That study adds: Sorted CD3+CD56+NKG2C+, CD3+CD56+NKG2C- and CD3+CD56-NKG2C+ T cells provided the TCR beta repertoires. CD8+ T cells in 5 to 7 donors included dominant NKG2C+ clonotypes at about 1.0-7.5%. Topping the CD3+CD56-NKG2C+ fraction as well were these clonotypes, in a handful of donors.

The source is a woman in her late teens or twenties in good health. The sequenced sample was CD4+ T cells sorted from blood.

In DNA, the CDR3 is TGTGCCAGCAGCCATCTCACCTCTGGGGCCAACGTCCTGACTTTC. It translates to CASSHLTSGANVLTF. This rearrangement joins TRBV14 to TRBJ2-6; D ambiguous. CDR1 is SGHDN and CDR2 is FVKESK in the germline V gene. V shed 3 bases and J shed 0 bases, with 6 bases lying between them. This CDR3 contains 15 residues.